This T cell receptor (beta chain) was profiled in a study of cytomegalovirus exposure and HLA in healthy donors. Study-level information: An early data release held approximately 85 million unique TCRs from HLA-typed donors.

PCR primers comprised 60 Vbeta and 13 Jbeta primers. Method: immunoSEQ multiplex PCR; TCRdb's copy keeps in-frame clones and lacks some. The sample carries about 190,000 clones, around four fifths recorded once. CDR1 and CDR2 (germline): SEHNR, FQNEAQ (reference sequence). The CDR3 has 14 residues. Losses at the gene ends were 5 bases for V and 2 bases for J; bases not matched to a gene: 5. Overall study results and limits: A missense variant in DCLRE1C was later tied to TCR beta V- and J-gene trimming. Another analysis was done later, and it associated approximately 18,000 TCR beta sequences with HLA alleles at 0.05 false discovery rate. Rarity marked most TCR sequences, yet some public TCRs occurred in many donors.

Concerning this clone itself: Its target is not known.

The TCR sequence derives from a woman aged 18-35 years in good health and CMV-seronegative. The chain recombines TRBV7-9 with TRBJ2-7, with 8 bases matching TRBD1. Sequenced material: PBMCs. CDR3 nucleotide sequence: TGTGCCAGCAGCCCAGGACAGGGACCCTACGAGCAGTACTTC. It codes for CASSPGQGPYEQYF. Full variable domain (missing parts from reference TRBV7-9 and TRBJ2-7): DTGVSQNPRHKITKRGQNVTFRCDPISEHNRLYWYRQTLGQGPEFLTYFQNEAQLEKSRLLSDRFSAERPKGSFSTLEIQRTEQGDSAMYLCASSPGQGPYEQYFGPGTRLTVT.